These 21 T cell receptor beta chains originate from one sample sequenced in a study of OX40 agonist ivuxolimab in advanced cancers. Libraries were prepared by immunoSEQ multiplex PCR; TCRdb keeps only in-frame clonotypes and omits some of them. There are under 100,000 clones in the sample; 85% to 90% occur only once, and 0.33% lies in the top ten. Specimen: CD4+ or CD8+ T cells sorted from blood, collected in a trial of the OX40 agonist ivuxolimab. Receptors originate from an adult with an advanced solid tumor such as melanoma, head and neck, liver or kidney cancer.

This clone came up a few times. V usage is TRBV4-3 and J usage is TRBJ2-3; D unclear. The CDR3 length is 12 residues. CDR1 and CDR2 from the germline V gene are LGHNA and YSLEER. V was pared by 2 bases and J by 6 bases, with 6 bases between. The CDR3 region has the DNA TGCGCCAGCAGCCAAACCGCCGATACGCAGTATTTT. This encodes CASSQTADTQYF.

The chain couples TRBV6-1 to TRBJ2-1, with TRBD2 identical over 9 bases. Germline V gene lookup returns CDR1 MNHNS and CDR2 SASEGT. The CDR3 is made up of 18 amino acids. The J segment lost 1 base and the V segment lost 4 bases, leaving 11 bases of the junction unmatched. For the CDR3, the DNA is TGTGCCAGCAGTGCCCAAACCCTAGCGGGGATATCCTACAATGAGCAGTTCTTC. This codes for CASSAQTLAGISYNEQFF.

In DNA, the CDR3 is TGTGCCACCAAAAGGACCGCCGCCACTGAGACCCAGTACTTC. It translates to CATKRTAATETQYF. The chain recombines TRBV6-5 with TRBJ2-5, with D hard to call. The CDR3 is 14 amino acids. Germline V gene lookup returns CDR1 MNHEY and CDR2 SVGAGI. V was cut by 10 bases and J by 5 bases, with 20 bases left in between.

This sequence joins TRBV4-2 and TRBJ1-2, with 10 bases matching TRBD1. J was trimmed by 4 bases and V by 1 base; bases with no gene match: 12. The CDR3 is 18 residues long. Germline CDR1 LGHNA, CDR2 YNFKEQ. CDR3 nucleotide sequence: TGTGCCAGCAGCCAAGGGCCCGGCGGACAGGGGGTGTCCTATGGCTACACCTTC. Amino acid sequence: CASSQGPGGQGVSYGYTF.

J is TRBJ1-1 and V is TRBV27; D remains ambiguous. Trimming took off 2 bases at V and 1 base at J, with 11 bases between the two ends. This CDR3 contains 15 residues. CDR1 MNHEY and CDR2 SMNVEV come from the germline V gene (reference sequence). The CDR3 DNA is TGTGCCAGCAGTTTAAACTGGCGGACGAACACTGAAGCTTTCTTT. The encoded protein is CASSLNWRTNTEAFF.

This chain uses TRBV9 with TRBJ2-1; TRBD2 matches at 14 bases. CDR1 is SGDLS, CDR2 YYNGEE, per germline. This CDR3 has 17 residues. The trim removed 4 bases at V and 12 bases at J, leaving 15 bases unmatched. The DNA of the CDR3 is TGTGCCAGCAGCACCGTATCGGGACTAGCGGGAGCGGATAGGCAGTTCTTC. Translated, it gives CASSTVSGLAGADRQFF.

This chain uses TRBV7-8 with TRBJ2-7; 8 bases line up with TRBD1. The length of the CDR3 is 14 residues. V shed 5 bases and J 4 bases; nucleotides not matched to a gene: 7. From germline, CDR1 is SGHVS and CDR2 FQNEAQ. CDR3 loop: CASSPRDRRYEQYF. The CDR3 DNA reads as TGTGCCAGCAGCCCCCGGGACAGGAGGTACGAGCAGTACTTC.

The chain combines TRBV19 with TRBJ2-7; D uncertain. V was clipped by 6 bases and J by 0 bases, with 12 bases between them. The CDR3 totals 14 residues. Germline V gives CDR1 LNHDA, CDR2 SQIVND (reference sequence). The DNA for the CDR3 is TGTGCCAGTAGACCAACCCAAGGCTCCTACGAGCAGTACTTC. As protein: CASRPTQGSYEQYF.

This rearrangement joins TRBV7-9 to TRBJ2-2, with 7 bases identical to TRBD1. The germline gives CDR1 SEHNR, CDR2 FQNEAQ (reference sequence). This CDR3 contains 14 residues. Losses at the gene ends were 2 bases for V and 7 bases for J; bases not matched to a gene: 4. Here the CDR3 DNA reads TGTGCCAGCAGCTTAAGACAGGGTGACGGGGAGCTGTTTTTT. It specifies CASSLRQGDGELFF.

This chain joins TRBV15 and TRBJ2-1, with 7 positions matching TRBD1. V dropped 3 bases and J dropped 1; count of bases not matched to a gene: 12. The germline V gene encodes CDR1 LNHNV and CDR2 YYDKDF (reference sequence). The CDR3 spans 18 residues. The CDR3: CATSSIIWTGDSYNEQFF. The CDR3 bases are TGTGCCACCAGCAGTATTATCTGGACAGGAGATTCCTACAATGAGCAGTTCTTC.

V and J are TRBV19 and TRBJ2-5; 8 bases are a match to TRBD1. The CDR3 has 14 residues. From germline, CDR1 is LNHDA and CDR2 SQIVND (reference sequence). Losses at the gene ends were 4 bases for V and 5 bases for J; bases not matched to a gene: 6. The CDR3 sequence is CASSKTQGAETQYF. The CDR3 nucleotides read TGTGCCAGTAGTAAAACTCAGGGGGCGGAGACCCAGTACTTC.

The rearrangement joins TRBV29-1 to TRBJ1-2; D unresolved. This CDR3 contains 12 residues. Germline loops: CDR1 SQVTM, CDR2 ANQGSEA. V was pared by 7 bases and J by 7 bases, with 16 bases between. The CDR3 is CSAEAGVPGYTF. CDR3 DNA sequence: TGCAGCGCCGAAGCTGGGGTTCCTGGCTACACCTTC.

This clone appeared a single time. The rearrangement links TRBV7-2 to TRBJ2-5, with TRBD2 identical over 9 bases. CDR1 is SGHTA and CDR2 is FQGNSA in the germline V gene. Trimming removed 1 base from V and 0 bases from J; junction bases left unmatched: 6. This CDR3 has 17 residues. CDR3: CASSLGGAGGNQETQYF. DNA of the CDR3: TGTGCCAGCAGCTTAGGAGGAGCGGGGGGTAACCAAGAGACCCAGTACTTC.

This clone was seen a few times. For the CDR3, the DNA is TGTGCCAGCAGTCTCTCGCCCACAGGACTAGCGGGAGGGACCCAGTACTTC. It translates to CASSLSPTGLAGGTQYF. The J gene is TRBJ2-5, the V gene TRBV7-2; TRBD2 agrees at 14 bases. The length of the CDR3 is 17 residues. The germline V gene encodes CDR1 SGHTA and CDR2 FQGNSA. Unmatched junction bases numbered 13, after V lost 6 bases and J lost 7 bases.

The chain joins TRBV19 to TRBJ2-2, with TRBD2 matching over 14 bases. Germline CDR1 reads LNHDA; CDR2 reads SQIVND (reference sequence). This CDR3 is built from 17 residues. The ends lost 4 bases at V and 4 bases at J; junction bases unmatched: 5. The CDR3 loop is CASSSGTSGRGTGELFF. The CDR3 region has the DNA TGTGCCAGTAGTAGCGGGACTAGCGGGAGAGGCACCGGGGAGCTGTTTTTT.

The V call is TRBV7-2, the J call TRBJ2-1; TRBD2 matches at 8 bases. This CDR3 is built from 13 residues. The junction had 5 bases not matched to a gene; V was cut back by 0 bases and J by 13 bases. Germline-derived CDR1 and CDR2 are SGHTA and FQGNSA. The CDR3 region is CASSLARTSIQFF. CDR3 in DNA: TGTGCCAGCAGCTTAGCCCGGACTAGCATCCAGTTCTTC.

V and J are TRBV5-1 and TRBJ2-5, with no clear D. This CDR3 contains 13 residues. V was shortened by 0 bases and J by 2 bases, with 5 bases between the two germline ends. Germline values: CDR1 SGHRS, CDR2 YFSETQ. Written as DNA, the CDR3 is TGCGCCAGCAGCTTGGGAGAACAAGAGACCCAGTACTTC. Its protein product is CASSLGEQETQYF.

This sequence joins TRBV6-6 and TRBJ1-3; TRBD1 matches at 7 bases. V was clipped by 2 bases and J by 8 bases; unmatched bases: 9. CDR1 is MNHNY and CDR2 is SVGAGI in the germline V gene (reference sequence). There are 15 residues in the CDR3. CDR3 in amino acids: CASSYGGTAGDTIYF. The CDR3 nucleotides are TGTGCCAGCAGTTACGGCGGGACAGCGGGGGACACCATATATTTT.

Points on this clone: This CDR3 is also generated by other DNA sequences in the sample. This chain joins TRBV4-2 and TRBJ1-6; 9 bases fit TRBD1. There are 14 residues in the CDR3. V trimming: 6 bases; J trimming: 7 bases; junction bases outside the gene matches: 4. Germline lookup yields CDR1 LGHNA and CDR2 YNFKEQ. CDR3 region: CASSRTGENSPLHF. The CDR3 bases are TGTGCCAGCAGTCGGACAGGGGAAAATTCACCCCTCCACTTT.

V usage is TRBV6-5 and J usage is TRBJ2-1; perhaps TRBD1 as D (6 bases). Per the germline V gene, CDR1 is MNHEY and CDR2 is SVGAGI. There are 13 residues in the CDR3. V lost 6 bases and J lost 12, with 18 bases in between. The CDR3 sequence: CASRGSLRGMQFF. CDR3 sequence (DNA): TGTGCCAGCAGGGGGTCTCTCAGGGGTATGCAGTTCTTC.

The chain recombines TRBV25-1 with TRBJ1-1, with TRBD1 matching 8 bases. CDR1 MGHDK and CDR2 SYGVNS come from the germline V gene. V dropped 4 bases and J dropped 3; count of bases not matched to a gene: 10. This CDR3 is 16 amino acids long. The DNA for the CDR3 is TGTGCCAGCAGTGGCCTCGGGACAGGTCCCTACACTGAAGCTTTCTTT. It yields the protein CASSGLGTGPYTEAFF.